Sequencing of this TCR beta chain was carried out in a study of cytomegalovirus exposure and HLA in healthy donors. This clone was counted only a few times. Germline CDR1 MDHEN, CDR2 SYDVKM. This CDR3 is 10 amino acids long. The V gene lost 8 bases and the J gene lost 8 bases, with 10 bases spanning the gap. A multiplex PCR was run with 60 Vbeta primers and 13 Jbeta primers. Clones were sequenced by immunoSEQ multiplex PCR, and TCRdb holds only the in-frame ones, with some missing. Seen here are roughly 34,000 clones, roughly 67% observed once, and the top ten hold around 9.1%. The V and J genes are TRBV28 and TRBJ2-7; D possibly corresponds to TRBD1 (6 bases). Sequencing used PBMCs. This clonotype originated in a man in his forties or fifties in good health and CMV-seropositive. Written as DNA, the CDR3 is TGTGCCAGCGGGACACCTAAGCAGTACTTC. As protein: CASGTPKQYF. The whole variable domain, remainder taken from reference TRBV28 and TRBJ2-7, is DVKVTQSSRYLVKRTGEKVFLECVQDMDHENMFWYRQDPGLGLRLIYFSYDVKMKEKGDIPEGYSVSREKKERFSLILESASTNQTSMYLCASGTPKQYFGPGTRLTVT.